The 27 T cell receptor beta chains below all came from one sample that was sequenced in a study of T cells after yellow fever vaccination. TCRdb re-called the 5' RACE reads with MiXCR, one entry per CDR3 protein. The data contain more than 95,000 distinct CDR3 sequences, about 7.2% of them singletons. Sample: CD4+ T cells sorted from PBMCs, taken more than 35 days after the first yellow fever vaccination. These receptors all come from a man between 18 and 29 years old who received the YFV17D yellow fever vaccine.

This clonotype was counted ten times or more. CDR3 residues: CASSLEGGGNTIYF. The CDR3 nucleotides read TGCGCCAGCAGCTTGGAGGGCGGCGGAAACACCATATATTTT. The gene calls are TRBV5-1 and TRBJ1-3; D not certain. The V gene lost 0 bases and the J gene lost 4 bases, with 8 bases spanning the gap. This CDR3 is 14 amino acids long. Germline V CDR1 and CDR2: SGHRS, YFSETQ.

The sample holds many counts of this clonotype. The rearrangement joins TRBV7-2 to TRBJ1-2; perhaps TRBD1 as D (5 bases). The CDR3 covers 12 residues. V lost 8 bases, J lost 6 bases, and 13 bases lay in between. Germline CDR1 and CDR2: SGHTA and FQGNSA. In DNA form, the CDR3 reads TGTGCCAGCGTCGGGGGGGTGGATGGCTACACCTTC. Translating gives CASVGGVDGYTF.

This clonotype came up a few times. This chain connects TRBV4-3 to TRBJ1-6; 10 positions agree with TRBD1. The germline V gene has CDR1 LGHNA and CDR2 YSLEER. CDR3 length equals 15 residues. With 4 bases clipped from V and 7 bases from J, the junction kept 4 bases outside the gene matches. CDR3 sequence: CASSPRQGANSPLHF. The CDR3 DNA follows: TGCGCCAGCAGCCCAAGACAGGGGGCGAATTCACCCCTCCACTTT.

This clonotype was recorded a few times. The rearrangement links TRBV7-3 to TRBJ2-3, with D unclear. This CDR3 spans 15 amino acids. Germline V gene sequence: CDR1 SGHTA, CDR2 FQGTGA. Trimming took 5 bases from V and 3 from J, leaving 15 bases between them. CDR3: CASSLSAPPTDTQYF. CDR3 bases: TGTGCCAGCAGCCTTTCTGCTCCTCCGACAGATACGCAGTATTTT. Based on the CDR3 plus reference TRBV7-3 and TRBJ2-3, the full variable domain is GAGVSQTPSNKVTEKGKYVELRCDPISGHTALYWYRQSLGQGPEFLIYFQGTGAADDSGLPNDRFFAVRPEGSVSTLKIQRTERGDSAVYLCASSLSAPPTDTQYFGPGTRLTVL.

At least ten counts were recorded for this clonotype. V gene TRBV3-1 combines with J gene TRBJ2-3, with TRBD2 matching 12 bases. The germline V gene has CDR1 LGHDT and CDR2 YNNKEL (reference sequence). The ends lost 3 bases at V and 1 base at J; junction bases unmatched: 8. The CDR3 totals 18 residues. CDR3 sequence reads: CASSHGLAGPPGTDTQYF. For the CDR3, the DNA is TGTGCCAGCAGCCACGGACTAGCGGGACCCCCGGGCACAGATACGCAGTATTTT.

There are many counts of this clonotype. This chain joins TRBV5-1 and TRBJ2-5; TRBD2 is a possible D gene (5 bases). The length of the CDR3 is 15 residues. V was clipped by 4 bases and J by 5 bases, with 18 bases between them. Germline lookup yields CDR1 SGHRS and CDR2 YFSETQ. CDR3 sequence (DNA): TGCGCCAGCAGCCTACTAGACGGCCTAGGGGAGACCCAGTACTTC. It yields the protein CASSLLDGLGETQYF.

This clonotype came up many times. V is TRBV7-8 and J is TRBJ2-7; a possible D gene is TRBD2 (6 bases). Looked up from germline, CDR1 is SGHVS and CDR2 is FQNEAQ. The CDR3 covers 14 residues. The ends were cut back, 5 bases at V and 6 bases at J, with 17 bases in the middle. The chain's CDR3 is CASSPYRGSIEQYF. Written as DNA, the CDR3 is TGTGCCAGCAGCCCATACCGGGGGTCGATCGAGCAGTACTTC.

Ten or more counts support this clonotype. The chain couples TRBV19 to TRBJ2-7; TRBD2 matches 8 bases. Germline V lookup: CDR1 LNHDA, CDR2 SQIVND (reference sequence). The CDR3 loop spans 15 amino acids. V was clipped by 3 bases and J by 0 bases; unmatched bases: 4. Written as DNA, the CDR3 is TGTGCCAGTAGTATCCAGCGGGGGCCCTCCTACGAGCAGTACTTC. Its protein is CASSIQRGPSYEQYF.

This clonotype was seen many times. The chain carries TRBV30 and TRBJ2-1, with 12 bases aligning to TRBD2. The CDR3 extends over 15 amino acids. The trim removed 4 bases at V and 9 bases at J, leaving 10 bases unmatched. Germline loops: CDR1 GTSNPN, CDR2 SVGIG (reference sequence). Written as DNA, the CDR3 is TGTGCCTGGACCCGCGGACGACTAGCGGGGGCTGAGCAGTTCTTC. As protein: CAWTRGRLAGAEQFF.

At least ten counts were recorded for this clonotype. This sequence joins TRBV11-2 and TRBJ2-5; D unresolved. The CDR3 is 16 amino acids. V lost 5 bases, J lost 2 bases, and 18 bases lay in between. The germline V gene encodes CDR1 SGHAT and CDR2 FQNNGV. The CDR3 reads CASSPALGIGQETQYF. In DNA form, the CDR3 reads TGTGCCAGCAGCCCCGCTTTGGGGATTGGGCAAGAGACCCAGTACTTC.

This clonotype was observed at least ten times. The chain has TRBV5-1 and TRBJ2-2, with D perhaps TRBD2 (5 bases). The CDR3 spans 15 residues. V was shortened by 2 bases and J by 7 bases, with 15 bases between the two germline ends. Germline CDR1 reads SGHRS; CDR2 reads YFSETQ. In DNA, the CDR3 is TGCGCCAGCAGCTTAACGAGCTCTGAGGGCGGGGAGCTGTTTTTT. Its protein product is CASSLTSSEGGELFF.

This clonotype has ten or more counts. The V call is TRBV20-1, the J call TRBJ1-4; tentative D call: TRBD1 (6 bases). This CDR3 is 13 amino acids long. Germline lookup yields CDR1 DFQATT and CDR2 SNEGSKA (reference sequence). The CDR3, as DNA: TGCAGCGGTACCTCGGGGGGCTCTGAAAAACTGTTTTTT. Protein product: CSGTSGGSEKLFF.

This clonotype was counted only a few times. The rearrangement uses TRBV4-2 and TRBJ2-5; D might be TRBD1 (6 bases). V lost 2 bases, J lost 5 bases, and 15 bases lay in between. The V gene's germline CDR1 is LGHNA and CDR2 YNFKEQ. The CDR3 is made up of 15 amino acids. The CDR3 bases are TGTGCCAGCAGCCAATCAGGGGAAGCTGCGGAGACCCAGTACTTC. It codes for CASSQSGEAAETQYF.

This clonotype was counted a few times. The gene calls are TRBV7-2 and TRBJ2-5, with D uncertain. Trimming removed 5 bases at V and 4 bases at J, with 8 bases between. The CDR3 totals 12 residues. Germline assignment: CDR1 SGHTA and CDR2 FQGNSA. The CDR3 reads CASSDGRETQYF. Here the CDR3 DNA reads TGTGCCAGCAGCGACGGCAGAGAGACCCAGTACTTC.

This clonotype appeared many times. The chain combines TRBV7-6 with TRBJ1-3; no clear D. Germline V gene sequence: CDR1 SGHVS, CDR2 FNYEAQ. The CDR3 loop spans 16 amino acids. The V end was cut by 1 base, the J end by 0 bases, with 10 bases between. Here the CDR3 DNA reads TGTGCCAGCAGCTTAGACCCAGGCCCCTCTGGAAACACCATATATTTT. This encodes CASSLDPGPSGNTIYF.

This clonotype was seen only a few times. The chain combines TRBV28 with TRBJ2-5; no reliable D call. V was trimmed by 7 bases and J by 2 bases, leaving 17 bases between them. The CDR3 sequence is 15 residues long. Germline CDR1 and CDR2: MDHEN and SYDVKM. As DNA, the CDR3 is TGTGCCAGCATTCCTCACTCGACATCTCAAGAGACCCAGTACTTC. It specifies CASIPHSTSQETQYF.

The sample holds many counts of this clonotype. The chain couples TRBV5-1 to TRBJ2-7; D possibly corresponds to TRBD1 (5 bases). Germline loops: CDR1 SGHRS, CDR2 YFSETQ. V was shortened by 4 bases and J by 6 bases, with 11 bases between the two germline ends. The CDR3 covers 12 residues. As DNA, the CDR3 is TGCGCCAGCAGCGGCTCAGGGCCCGAGCAGTACTTC. Translated: CASSGSGPEQYF.

The sample holds many counts of this clonotype. The gene calls are TRBV12-3 or TRBV12-4 and TRBJ1-4; no clear D gene. The V end lost 6 bases, the J end lost 0 bases, and 8 bases lay between the germline ends. This CDR3 is built from 14 residues. This chain's CDR3 is CASSQHATNEKLFF. CDR3 nucleotides: TGTGCCAGCAGCCAGCATGCAACTAATGAAAAACTGTTTTTT.

This clonotype occurred many times. The V gene is TRBV7-2, the J gene TRBJ2-3; no clear D gene. This CDR3 is 12 amino acids long. Looked up from germline, CDR1 is SGHTA and CDR2 is FQGNSA. The V end lost 6 bases, the J end lost 4 bases, and 8 bases lay between the germline ends. CDR3 amino acids: CASRKIADTQYF. The CDR3 DNA is TGTGCCAGCAGAAAGATCGCAGATACGCAGTATTTT.

There are many counts of this clonotype. V and J are TRBV7-2 and TRBJ2-7; TRBD2 aligns across 10 bases. The V gene's germline CDR1 is SGHTA and CDR2 FQGNSA. V lost 2 bases to trimming and J lost 9 bases; unmatched junction nucleotides: 7. This CDR3 spans 14 amino acids. In nucleotides, the CDR3 is TGTGCCAGCAGCTTAAGAGCGGGGGGGCCGCGGCAGTACTTC. Its protein product is CASSLRAGGPRQYF.

This clonotype came up many times. DNA of the CDR3: TGTGCCAGCAGCACCAGCTTTGGCTACACCTTC. Amino acid sequence: CASSTSFGYTF. This rearrangement joins TRBV5-6 to TRBJ1-2; D is uncertain. The CDR3 is made up of 11 amino acids. Trimming took off 4 bases at V and 7 bases at J, with 8 bases between the two ends. Per germline, CDR1 SGHDT and CDR2 YYEEEE.

In the case of this clonotype: A much more abundant neighbour one base away suggests this may be a read error. The rearrangement joins TRBV12-3 or TRBV12-4 to TRBJ1-1; D is unclear. The CDR3 runs to 15 residues. The DNA for the CDR3 is TGTGCCAGCAGTTCAGGTTCCGGTATGAGGACTGTAGCTTTCTTT. Its protein product is CASSSGSGMRTVAFF.

V gene TRBV6-5 combines with J gene TRBJ1-6, with unresolved D. Trimming took 1 base from V and 0 from J, leaving 10 bases between them. The CDR3 is 17 amino acids. Per the germline V gene, CDR1 is MNHEY and CDR2 is SVGAGI. CDR3 in amino acids: CASSYYGRVSYNSPLHF. The CDR3 DNA follows: TGTGCCAGCAGTTACTATGGCAGAGTCTCCTATAATTCACCCCTCCACTTT.

Ten or more counts support this clonotype. V and J are TRBV7-9 and TRBJ1-6, with D maybe TRBD1 (5 bases). The CDR3 length is 15 residues. Germline V gene data show CDR1 as SEHNR and CDR2 as FQNEAQ (reference sequence). Trimming removed 7 bases at V and 6 bases at J, with 16 bases between. The CDR3 nucleotides read TGTGCCAGCACCCCGACGGGGCGCCTTAATTCACCCCTCCACTTT. This gives the protein CASTPTGRLNSPLHF.

There are many counts of this clonotype. V is TRBV5-4 and J is TRBJ2-7, with D tentatively TRBD1 (6 bases). Germline CDR1 SGHNT, CDR2 YYREEE (reference sequence). The CDR3 length is 13 residues. V shed 0 bases and J shed 5 bases, with 9 bases lying between them. The CDR3 protein is CASSLDRVHEQYF. The CDR3 DNA reads as TGTGCCAGCAGCTTGGACAGGGTCCACGAGCAGTACTTC.

This clonotype was recorded at least ten times. The V call is TRBV27, the J call TRBJ2-7, with D possibly TRBD2 on 6 matching bases. V was cut by 3 bases and J by 2 bases, with 17 bases left in between. There are 16 residues in the CDR3. Germline loops: CDR1 MNHEY, CDR2 SMNVEV (reference sequence). DNA of the CDR3: TGTGCCAGCAGTTTCCCCCCATACGGGGGAACCTACGAGCAGTACGTC. Translating it yields CASSFPPYGGTYEQYV.

At least ten counts were recorded for this clonotype. The rearrangement links TRBV6-5 to TRBJ2-5; tentative D call: TRBD2 (5 bases). Germline V gene data show CDR1 as MNHEY and CDR2 as SVGAGI. There are 15 residues in the CDR3. Trimming removed 6 bases from V and 5 bases from J, with 19 bases in between. The CDR3 is CASSLLGKRGETQYF. Here the CDR3 DNA reads TGTGCCAGCAGCCTACTGGGGAAGAGAGGGGAGACCCAGTACTTC.